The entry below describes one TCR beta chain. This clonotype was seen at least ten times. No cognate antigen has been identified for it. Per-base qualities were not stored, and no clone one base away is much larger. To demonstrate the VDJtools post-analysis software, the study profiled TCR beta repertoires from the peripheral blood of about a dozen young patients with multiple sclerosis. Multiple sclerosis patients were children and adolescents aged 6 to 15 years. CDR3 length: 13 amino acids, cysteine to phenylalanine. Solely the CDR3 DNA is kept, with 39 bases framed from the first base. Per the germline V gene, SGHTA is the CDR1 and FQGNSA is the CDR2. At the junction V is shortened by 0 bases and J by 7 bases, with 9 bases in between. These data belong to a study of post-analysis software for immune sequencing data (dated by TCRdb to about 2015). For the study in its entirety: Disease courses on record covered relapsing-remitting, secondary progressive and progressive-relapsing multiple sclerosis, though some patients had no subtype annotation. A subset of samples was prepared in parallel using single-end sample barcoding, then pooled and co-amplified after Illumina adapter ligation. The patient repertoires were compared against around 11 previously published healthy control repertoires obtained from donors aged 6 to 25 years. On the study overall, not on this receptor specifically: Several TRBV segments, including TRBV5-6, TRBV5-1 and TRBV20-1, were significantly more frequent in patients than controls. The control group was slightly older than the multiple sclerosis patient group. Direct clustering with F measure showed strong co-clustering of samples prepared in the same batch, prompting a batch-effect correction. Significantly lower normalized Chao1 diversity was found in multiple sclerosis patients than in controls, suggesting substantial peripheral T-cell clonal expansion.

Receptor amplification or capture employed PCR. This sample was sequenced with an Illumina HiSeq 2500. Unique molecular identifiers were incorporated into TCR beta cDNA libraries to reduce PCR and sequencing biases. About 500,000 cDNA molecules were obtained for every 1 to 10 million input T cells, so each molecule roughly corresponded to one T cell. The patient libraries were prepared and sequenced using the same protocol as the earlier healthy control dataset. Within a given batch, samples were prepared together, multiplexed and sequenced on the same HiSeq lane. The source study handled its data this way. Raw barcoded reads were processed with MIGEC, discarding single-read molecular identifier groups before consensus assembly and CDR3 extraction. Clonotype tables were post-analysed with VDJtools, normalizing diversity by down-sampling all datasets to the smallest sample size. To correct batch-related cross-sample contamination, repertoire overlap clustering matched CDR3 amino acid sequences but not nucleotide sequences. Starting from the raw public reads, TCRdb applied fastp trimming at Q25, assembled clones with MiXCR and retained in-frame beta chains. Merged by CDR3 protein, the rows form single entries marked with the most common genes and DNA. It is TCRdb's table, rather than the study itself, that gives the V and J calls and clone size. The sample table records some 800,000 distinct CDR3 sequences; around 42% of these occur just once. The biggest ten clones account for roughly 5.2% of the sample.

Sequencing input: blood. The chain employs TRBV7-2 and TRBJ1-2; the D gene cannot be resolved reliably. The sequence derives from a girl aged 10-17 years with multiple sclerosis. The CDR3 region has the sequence CASSLADGPGYTF. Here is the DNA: TGTGCCAGCAGCTTAGCCGACGGACCTGGCTACACCTTC.